This T cell receptor (beta chain) was recovered during a study of neurological immune-mediated disorders. Study outcomes and limitations: Expanded clones shared no identical CDR3 amino acid sequences across subjects, which suggested private TCR-beta repertoires in all groups.

TCRdb re-called the 5' RACE reads through MiXCR, storing one row per CDR3 protein. The data hold 40,000 to 55,000 distinct CDR3 sequences, with around 5.8% observed a single time. This clonotype has a count of ten or more. The antigen is not known. Germline CDR1 reads MNHEY; CDR2 reads SMNVEV (reference sequence). Trimming removed 3 bases from V and 0 bases from J, with 9 bases in between. This CDR3 spans 15 amino acids. The clonotype was recovered from a woman younger than 30 with multiple sclerosis. The sample comprised CD4+ T cells from blood. The V gene is TRBV27, the J gene TRBJ1-3; D gene unclear. The chain's CDR3 is CASSFTGSSGNTIYF. The DNA of the CDR3 is TGTGCCAGCAGTTTTACTGGGAGCTCTGGAAACACCATATATTTT.